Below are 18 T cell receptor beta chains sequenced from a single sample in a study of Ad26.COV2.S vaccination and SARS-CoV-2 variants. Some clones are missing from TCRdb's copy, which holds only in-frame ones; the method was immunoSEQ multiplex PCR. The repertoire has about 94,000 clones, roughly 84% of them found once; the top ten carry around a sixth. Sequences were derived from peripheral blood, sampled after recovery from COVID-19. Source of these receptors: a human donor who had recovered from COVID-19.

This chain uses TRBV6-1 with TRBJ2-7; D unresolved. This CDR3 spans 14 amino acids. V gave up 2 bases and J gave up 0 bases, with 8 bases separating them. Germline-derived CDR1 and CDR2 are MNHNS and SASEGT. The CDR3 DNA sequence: TGTGCCAGCAGTGAACTGGGAAGCTCCTACGAGCAGTACTTC. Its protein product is CASSELGSSYEQYF.

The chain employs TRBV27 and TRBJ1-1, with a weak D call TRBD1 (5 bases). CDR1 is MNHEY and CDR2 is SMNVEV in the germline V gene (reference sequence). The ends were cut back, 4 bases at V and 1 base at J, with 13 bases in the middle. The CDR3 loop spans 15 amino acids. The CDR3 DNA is TGTGCCAGCAGTTCCCCAGGGAACTCGAACACTGAAGCTTTCTTT. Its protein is CASSSPGNSNTEAFF.

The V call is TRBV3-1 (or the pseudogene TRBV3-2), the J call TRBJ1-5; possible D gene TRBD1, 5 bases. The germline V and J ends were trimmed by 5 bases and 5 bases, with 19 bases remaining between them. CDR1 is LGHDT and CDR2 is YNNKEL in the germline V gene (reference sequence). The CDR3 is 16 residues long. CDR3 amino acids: CASSSRDDGADQPQHF. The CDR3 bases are TGTGCCAGCAGCTCCCGGGACGACGGCGCTGATCAGCCCCAGCATTTT.

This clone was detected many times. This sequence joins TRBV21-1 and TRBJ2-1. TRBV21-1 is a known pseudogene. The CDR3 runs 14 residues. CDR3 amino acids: CASSIAGDGDEQFF. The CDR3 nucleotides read TGTGCCAGCAGCATAGCGGGCGATGGGGATGAGCAGTTCTTC.

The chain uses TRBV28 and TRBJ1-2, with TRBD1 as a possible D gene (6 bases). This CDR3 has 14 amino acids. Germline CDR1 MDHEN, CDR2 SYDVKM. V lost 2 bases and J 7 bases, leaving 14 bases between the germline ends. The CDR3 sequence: CASSLGGGAGGYTF. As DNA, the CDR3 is TGTGCCAGCAGTTTAGGCGGGGGCGCAGGTGGCTACACCTTC.

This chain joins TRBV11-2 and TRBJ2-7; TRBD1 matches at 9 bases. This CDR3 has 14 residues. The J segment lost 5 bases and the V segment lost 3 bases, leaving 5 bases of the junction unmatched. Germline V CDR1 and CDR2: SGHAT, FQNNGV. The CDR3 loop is CASSFGTGKDEQYF. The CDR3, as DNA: TGTGCCAGCAGCTTCGGGACAGGGAAGGACGAGCAGTACTTC.

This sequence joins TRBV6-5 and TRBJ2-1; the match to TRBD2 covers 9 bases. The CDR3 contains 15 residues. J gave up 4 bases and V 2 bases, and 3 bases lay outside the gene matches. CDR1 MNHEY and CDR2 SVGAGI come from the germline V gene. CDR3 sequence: CASSYASGTYNEQFF. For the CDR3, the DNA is TGTGCCAGCAGTTACGCTAGCGGGACGTACAATGAGCAGTTCTTC.

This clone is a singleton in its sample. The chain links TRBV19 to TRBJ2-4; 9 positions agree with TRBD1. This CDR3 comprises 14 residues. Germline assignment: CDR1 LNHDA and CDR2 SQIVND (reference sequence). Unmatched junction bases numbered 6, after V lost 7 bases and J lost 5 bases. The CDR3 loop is CASTHTGGENIQYF. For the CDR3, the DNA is TGTGCCAGTACCCACACAGGGGGCGAAAACATTCAGTACTTC.

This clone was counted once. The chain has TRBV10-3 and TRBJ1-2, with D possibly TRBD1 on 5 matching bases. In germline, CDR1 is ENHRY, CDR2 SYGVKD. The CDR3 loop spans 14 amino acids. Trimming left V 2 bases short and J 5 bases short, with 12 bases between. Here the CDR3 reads CAISEVGERYGYTF. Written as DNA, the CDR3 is TGTGCCATCAGTGAGGTGGGGGAAAGGTATGGCTACACCTTC.

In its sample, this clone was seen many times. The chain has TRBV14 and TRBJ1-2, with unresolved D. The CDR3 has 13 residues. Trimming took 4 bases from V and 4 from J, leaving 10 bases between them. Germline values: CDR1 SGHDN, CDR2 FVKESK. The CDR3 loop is CASSLGLFYGYTF. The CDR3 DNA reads TGTGCCAGCAGCCTTGGGCTATTCTATGGCTACACCTTC.

The CDR3 sequence: CASSPRQGRTEAFF. In nucleotides, the CDR3 is TGTGCCAGTAGTCCTCGACAGGGGCGGACTGAAGCTTTCTTT. V is TRBV19 and J is TRBJ1-1, with 8 bases fitting TRBD1. CDR1 LNHDA and CDR2 SQIVND come from the germline V gene (reference sequence). The ends lost 5 bases at V and 5 bases at J; junction bases unmatched: 7. The CDR3 has 14 residues.

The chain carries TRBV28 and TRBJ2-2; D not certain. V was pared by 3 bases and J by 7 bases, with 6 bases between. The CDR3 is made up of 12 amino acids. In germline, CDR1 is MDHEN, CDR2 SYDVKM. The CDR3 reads CASSFDGGELFF. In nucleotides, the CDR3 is TGTGCCAGCAGTTTCGATGGCGGGGAGCTGTTTTTT.

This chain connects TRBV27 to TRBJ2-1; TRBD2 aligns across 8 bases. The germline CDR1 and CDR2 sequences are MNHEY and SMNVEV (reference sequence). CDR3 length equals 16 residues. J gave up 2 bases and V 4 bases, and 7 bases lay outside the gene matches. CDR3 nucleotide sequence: TGTGCCAGCAGTTACCTTACTAGCGGCACCTACAATGAGCAGTTCTTC. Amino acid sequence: CASSYLTSGTYNEQFF.

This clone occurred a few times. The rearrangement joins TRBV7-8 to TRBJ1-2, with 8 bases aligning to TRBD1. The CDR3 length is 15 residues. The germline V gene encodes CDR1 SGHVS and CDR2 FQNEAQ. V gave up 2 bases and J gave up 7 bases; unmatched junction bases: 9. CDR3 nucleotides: TGTGCCAGCAGCTTAAGTGGACAGGGAAAGGCTGGCTACACCTTC. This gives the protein CASSLSGQGKAGYTF. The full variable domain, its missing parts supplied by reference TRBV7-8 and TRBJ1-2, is GAGVSQSPRYKVAKRGQDVALRCDPISGHVSLFWYQQALGQGPEFLTYFQNEAQLDKSGLPSDRFFAERPEGSVSTLKIQRTQQEDSAVYLCASSLSGQGKAGYTFGSGTRLTVV.

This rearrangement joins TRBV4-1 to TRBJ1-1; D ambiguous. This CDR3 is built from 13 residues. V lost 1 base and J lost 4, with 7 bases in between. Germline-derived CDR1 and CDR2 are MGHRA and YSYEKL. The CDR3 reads CASSQGGSTEAFF. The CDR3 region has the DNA TGCGCCAGCAGCCAAGGGGGAAGCACTGAAGCTTTCTTT.

Here the CDR3 reads CASSPGLADFQETQYF. The CDR3 DNA follows: TGTGCCAGCAGCCCGGGACTAGCGGATTTCCAAGAGACCCAGTACTTC. The V call is TRBV13, the J call TRBJ2-5; TRBD2 matches 11 bases. The ends lost 5 bases at V and 1 base at J; junction bases unmatched: 6. This CDR3 contains 16 residues. Germline-derived CDR1 and CDR2 are PRHDT and FYEKMQ (reference sequence). Supplemented by reference TRBV13 and TRBJ2-5, the full variable domain reads AAGVIQSPRHLIKEKRETATLKCYPIPRHDTVYWYQQGPGQDPQFLISFYEKMQSDKGSIPDRFSAQQFSDYHSELNMSSLELGDSALYFCASSPGLADFQETQYFGPGTRLLVL.

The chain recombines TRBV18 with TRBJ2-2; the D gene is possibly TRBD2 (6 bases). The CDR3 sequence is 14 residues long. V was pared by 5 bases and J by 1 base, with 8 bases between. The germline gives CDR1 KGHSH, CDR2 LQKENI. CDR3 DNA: TGTGCCAGCTCATGGCGGGAGAACACCGGGGAGCTGTTTTTT. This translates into CASSWRENTGELFF.

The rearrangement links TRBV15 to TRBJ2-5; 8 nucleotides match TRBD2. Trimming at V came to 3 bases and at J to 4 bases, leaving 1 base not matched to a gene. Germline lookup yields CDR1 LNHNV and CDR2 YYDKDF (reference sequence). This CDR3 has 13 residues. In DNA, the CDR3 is TGTGCCACCAGCAGGGGACTAGGAGAGACCCAGTACTTC. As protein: CATSRGLGETQYF.